The subject of this entry is one T cell receptor beta chain. The data stem from a study of blood T cell repertoires in COVID-19. For the study at large: There were acute and convalescent COVID-19 samples, and they came from the United States, Italy and Spain.

CDR1 SEHNR and CDR2 FQNEAQ come from the germline V gene (reference sequence). This CDR3 is built from 14 residues. V lost 5 bases, J lost 8 bases, and 10 bases stayed unmatched. Methods used by the authors: Using reference gene primer amplification, nucleated cell counts were estimated. Measured with immunoSEQ multiplex PCR; TCRdb has only the in-frame clones, and not every one. The V and J calls and clone size are taken from that table; D and trimming were inferred from the DNA. The sample holds over 110,000 clones, roughly 88% seen once. The TCR comes from a human donor in a cohort sampled during active COVID-19. The sample was peripheral blood. The rearrangement joins TRBV7-9 to TRBJ1-2, with 8 bases identical to TRBD1. The CDR3 region has the DNA TGTGCCAGCAGCGTAGGACAGGGCGTTACCGGCTACACCTTC. As protein: CASSVGQGVTGYTF.